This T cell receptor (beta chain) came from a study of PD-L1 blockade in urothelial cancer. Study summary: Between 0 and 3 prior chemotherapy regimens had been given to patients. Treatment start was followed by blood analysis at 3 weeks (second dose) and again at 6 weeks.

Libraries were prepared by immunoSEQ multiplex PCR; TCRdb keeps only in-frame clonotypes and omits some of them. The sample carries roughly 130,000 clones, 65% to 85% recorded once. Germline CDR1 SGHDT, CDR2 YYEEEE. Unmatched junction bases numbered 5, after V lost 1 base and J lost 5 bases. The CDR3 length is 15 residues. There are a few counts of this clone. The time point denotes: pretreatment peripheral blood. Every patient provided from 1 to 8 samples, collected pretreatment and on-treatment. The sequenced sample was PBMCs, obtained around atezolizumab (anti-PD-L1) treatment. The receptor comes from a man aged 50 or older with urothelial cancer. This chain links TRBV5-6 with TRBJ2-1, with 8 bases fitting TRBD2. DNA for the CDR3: TGTGCCAGCAGCTTGATGGTAGCGGGAAACAATGAGCAGTTCTTC. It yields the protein CASSLMVAGNNEQFF.